This entry is about one TCR beta chain. Antigen specificity is unknown. Deletions cut 5 bases from V and 2 bases from J, with 11 bases between. CDR3 size: 14 residues. CDR1 and CDR2 from the germline V gene are SNHLY and FYNNEI. The sample belongs to a study of cytomegalovirus exposure and HLA in healthy donors. Findings of the study overall: In a later analysis, HLA-C alleles had the fewest associated TCRs, DRB1 alleles the most. According to a later analysis, donors in an Asian-associated ancestry cluster reportedly had fewer N-insertions than the roughly 720-donor mean. For TCR beta chains, V- and J-gene trimming was later linked to a missense DCLRE1C variant.

The PCR made use of 60 Vbeta and 13 Jbeta primers. Original processing notes: Unique TCR beta chains totaled some 80 million in a later count, with approximately 10 million of them shared. Here immunoSEQ multiplex PCR was the method, and the copy in TCRdb shows in-frame clones only, minus some. D and trimming come from the DNA, and the V and J calls and clone size come from that table. The table shows 110,000 to 150,000 clones, with roughly four fifths occurring only once. Sequencing input: PBMCs. The clonotype was recovered from a man between 35 and 55 years old in good health and CMV-seropositive. J is TRBJ2-3 and V is TRBV2; D is possibly TRBD2 (6 bases). CDR3 DNA: TGTGCCAGCAGTAAACTAGCCCACACAGATACGCAGTATTTT. This translates into CASSKLAHTDTQYF. The whole variable domain, filled in from reference TRBV2 and TRBJ2-3, reads EPEVTQTPSHQVTQMGQEVILRCVPISNHLYFYWYRQILGQKVEFLVSFYNNEISEKSEIFDDQFSVERPDGSNFTLKIRSTKLEDSAMYFCASSKLAHTDTQYFGPGTRLTVL.